This T cell receptor (beta chain) was recorded in a study of metastatic and nonmetastatic thyroid tumors. Across the whole study: The study looked at repertoires side by side in blood and in tumor or nodule tissue from malignant and benign thyroid patients. General study points: For both blood and tumor, malignant thyroid tumors reportedly showed significantly higher TCR beta diversity than benign nodules did.

Each patient went into thyroid surgery without having received any treatment. In the source study's methods: CDR3 was compared across clinicopathological groups, and the resulting differences were used to build a distant-metastasis classifier for papillary thyroid cancer. TCRdb reanalyzed the PCR reads via MiXCR. The authors' filters were not applied to this entry. Of approximately 39,000 clones in the sample, about a fifth were seen once. A few counts support this clone. Its target is not known. The CDR3 runs 15 residues. Germline CDR1 MNHNS, CDR2 SASEGT. V was cut by 7 bases and J by 1 base, with 15 bases left in between.

Material for sequencing was blood. The chain combines TRBV6-1 with TRBJ2-3; weak D call: TRBD2 (5 bases). This sequence was found in a female donor with papillary thyroid cancer or a benign thyroid nodule (not recorded which). Some clones in this sample may be carry-over from other donors' samples. The CDR3 here is CASICTRIGTDTQYF. The CDR3 DNA reads TGTGCCAGCATCTGTACTAGAATTGGCACAGATACGCAGTATTTT.